Listed below are T cell receptor beta chains from one sample, sequenced in a study of T cell responses to AZD1222 COVID-19 vaccine. This table comes from immunoSEQ multiplex PCR, and its TCRdb copy is limited to in-frame clones, with some not included. The profile shows roughly 120,000 clones, about 85% of them singletons. The material was peripheral blood, obtained on day 0 of AZD1222 vaccination. Receptors were obtained from an adult in good health. The CDR3 runs from the conserved cysteine through the conserved F or W. The D gene is left open where the match is weak. The listing skips clone size in some rows; elsewhere it reads once, few, many or a size class.

size	V	J	D	DNA	CDR3
-	TRBV5-4	TRBJ1-4	-	TGTGCCAGCAGCGGGGGGATCCTGAATGAAAAACTGTTTTTT	CASSGGILNEKLFF
-	TRBV28	TRBJ2-7	-	TGTGCCAGCCGACACAGGGCTAGATACGAGCAGTACTTC	CASRHRARYEQYF
-	TRBV15	TRBJ1-2	-	TGTGCCACCAGCAGAGATGCGGTACAGGCGGGCCACTTC	CATSRDAVQAGHF
-	TRBV7-9	TRBJ2-3	-	TGTGCCAGCAGCAGTGGCGGGGGCCCAGATACGCAGTATTTT	CASSSGGGPDTQYF
-	TRBV5-1	TRBJ2-1	TRBD2	TGCGCCAGCAGCTTTGCGGGGGGCTCCTACAATGAGCAGTTCTTC	CASSFAGGSYNEQFF
-	TRBV10-3	TRBJ1-1	TRBD1	TGTGCCATCAGTGAGTCAGCAGGGGGTACTGAAGCTTTCTTT	CAISESAGGTEAFF
-	TRBV4-1	TRBJ2-7	-	TGCGCCAGCAGCCAAGAGAGGACACCACCCTACGAGCAGTACTTC	CASSQERTPPYEQYF
-	TRBV6-5	TRBJ1-3	-	TGTGCCAGCAGTTCCGCTGGGATCGGAGCCGGAAACACCATATATTTT	CASSSAGIGAGNTIYF
-	TRBV5-6	TRBJ1-2	TRBD1	TGTGCCAGCAGCTTGGCCAGGGGGCGGTGGGGCTACACCTTC	CASSLARGRWGYTF
-	TRBV9	TRBJ2-2	-	TGTGCCAGCAGCGTTCAGGACACCGGGGAGCTGTTTTTT	CASSVQDTGELFF
-	TRBV18	TRBJ1-5	-	TGTGCCAGCTCACCCCTCGACCGTCAGCCCCAGCATTTT	CASSPLDRQPQHF
few	TRBV7-9	TRBJ1-2	-	TGTGCCAGCAGCTCCAGCGCTGCGGATGGCTACACCTTC	CASSSSAADGYTF
-	TRBV5-1	TRBJ1-3	TRBD1	TGCGCCAGCAGAGGGGACAGCAACTCTGGAAACACCATATATTTT	CASRGDSNSGNTIYF
-	TRBV25-1	TRBJ2-3	-	TGTGCCAGCTCCGTCGGGTACACAGATACGCAGTATTTT	CASSVGYTDTQYF
-	TRBV7-9	TRBJ2-7	TRBD1	TGTGCCAGCAGCCGGGATCGGACAGGGGGATCCTACGAGCAGTACTTC	CASSRDRTGGSYEQYF
-	TRBV7-9	TRBJ1-1	-	TGTGCCAGCAGCTTTACGGTTGAAGCTTTCTTT	CASSFTVEAFF
-	TRBV28	TRBJ1-4	TRBD1	TGTGCCAGCGGAGACAGGGGAATTAATGAAAAACTGTTTTTT	CASGDRGINEKLFF
-	TRBV27	TRBJ1-6	TRBD1	TGTGCCAGCCTCGGGACAGGGCGAAGCTATAATTCACCCCTCCACTTT	CASLGTGRSYNSPLHF
-	TRBV3-1/TRBV3-2	TRBJ2-7	-	TGTGCCAGCAGCCTGGGCGCCACCTACGAGCAGTACTTC	CASSLGATYEQYF
few	TRBV6-4	TRBJ1-2	-	TGTGCCAGCAGTGACAGGAACTATGGCTACACCTTC	CASSDRNYGYTF
once	TRBV3-1/TRBV3-2	TRBJ2-5	-	TGTGCCAGCAGCCAACACCAAGATGGGCGCCAAGAGACCCAGTACTTC	CASSQHQDGRQETQYF
-	TRBV7-3	TRBJ2-3	TRBD2	TGTGCCAGCAGCCCGACTCTCTGGACTAGCGGGGTTACAGATACGCAGTATTTT	CASSPTLWTSGVTDTQYF
-	TRBV12-3/TRBV12-4	TRBJ1-2	-	TGTGCCAGCAGTTTAGCGGGGGATGGCTACACCTTC	CASSLAGDGYTF
-	TRBV4-3	TRBJ2-6	-	TGCGCCAGCAGCCACCCTCGGGCGAGGGCTGGGGCCAACGTCCTGACTTTC	CASSHPRARAGANVLTF
-	TRBV11-3	TRBJ2-5	TRBD1	TGTGCCAGCAGCTCAACGGCAGGGGGAATAGAGACCCAGTACTTC	CASSSTAGGIETQYF
-	TRBV4-1	TRBJ1-1	-	TGCGCCAGCAGCCAAGATCCCCCAAACACTGAAGCTTTCTTT	CASSQDPPNTEAFF
-	TRBV7-3	TRBJ2-7	TRBD2	TGTGCCAGCAGGTCGGGACTAGCGGGGGACTACGAGCAGTACTTC	CASRSGLAGDYEQYF
many	TRBV5-1	TRBJ2-5	TRBD2	TGCGCCAGCAGCATGACTAGCGGGGTTGAGACCCAGTACTTC	CASSMTSGVETQYF
-	TRBV7-9	TRBJ2-3	-	TGTGCCAGCAGCGCTACGGGCGGGGGCGGTTCAGATACGCAGTATTTT	CASSATGGGGSDTQYF
-	TRBV29-1	TRBJ2-3	TRBD1	TGCAGCGCCCGGACAGGTCGGGTAGATACGCAGTATTTT	CSARTGRVDTQYF
-	TRBV28	TRBJ1-5	-	TGTGCCAGCAGTGAGTGGGACAGCAATCAGCCCCAGCATTTT	CASSEWDSNQPQHF
-	TRBV11-2	TRBJ2-1	-	TGTGCCAGCAGCTTAACTACTACTGAGCAGTTCTTC	CASSLTTTEQFF
many	TRBV4-1	TRBJ1-1	-	TGCGCCAGCAGCCAAGTGGGGGGAGGTAACACTGAAGCTTTCTTT	CASSQVGGGNTEAFF
-	TRBV18	TRBJ1-5	-	TGTGCCAGCTCACCTTCGTCCCCGGGAGCCGCTCAGCCCCAGCATTTT	CASSPSSPGAAQPQHF
-	TRBV7-9	TRBJ2-3	TRBD1	TGTGCCACCGGGACAGCTAGCACAGATACGCAGTATTTT	CATGTASTDTQYF
-	TRBV3-1/TRBV3-2	TRBJ2-6	-	TGTGCCAGCAGCCAAGAATATGGGCGGGGGCTAGGGGCCAACGTCCTGACTTTC	CASSQEYGRGLGANVLTF
-	TRBV7-9	TRBJ1-4	-	TGTGCCAGCAGCCCCGGAGAAGGTCTTAGAGAAAAACTGTTTTTT	CASSPGEGLREKLFF
-	TRBV19	TRBJ1-3	-	TGTGCCAGTTCCCCCTCTGGAAACACCATATATTTT	CASSPSGNTIYF
-	TRBV6-1	TRBJ1-4	-	TGTGCCAGCAGTGAAGGGCGGTATAATGAAAAACTGTTTTTT	CASSEGRYNEKLFF
-	TRBV6-2/TRBV6-3	TRBJ1-6	-	TGTGCCAGCAGTTATACGGGCGGCTCACCCCTCCACTTT	CASSYTGGSPLHF
-	TRBV28	TRBJ2-7	-	TGTGCCAGCAGTCCCTCCCAATTGACAGGCTACGAGCAGTACTTC	CASSPSQLTGYEQYF
-	TRBV7-2	TRBJ2-2	TRBD1	TGTGCCAGCAGCTTCGGGACAGGGGTCACCGGGGAGCTGTTTTTT	CASSFGTGVTGELFF
once	TRBV19	TRBJ1-1	-	TGTGCCAGTAGTATAGGGTCCAGTTTTTTCACTGAAGCTTTCTTT	CASSIGSSFFTEAFF
-	TRBV18	TRBJ1-1	-	TGTGCCAGCTCACCACCGATCTTTAGGGATTGGGGCACTGAAGCTTTCTTT	CASSPPIFRDWGTEAFF
-	TRBV3-1/TRBV3-2	TRBJ2-5	-	TGTGCCAGCAGCCAAGATGGGCGGGCGGGGGCCCAAGAGACCCAGTACTTC	CASSQDGRAGAQETQYF
-	TRBV30	TRBJ1-5	-	TGTGCCTGGAGTGGGGGGGGGAGCAATCAGCCCCAGCATTTT	CAWSGGGSNQPQHF
-	TRBV27	TRBJ1-2	TRBD1	TGTGCCAGCGGGCCGGGACAGGGGAACTATGGCTACACCTTC	CASGPGQGNYGYTF
once	TRBV28	TRBJ1-2	-	TGTGCCAGCAGTTTGAGGGGTCCGAAGGGCTACACCTTC	CASSLRGPKGYTF
-	TRBV19	TRBJ1-5	-	TGTGCCAGTAGTATAAACGGGAATCAGCCCCAGCATTTT	CASSINGNQPQHF